Sequencing of this T cell receptor beta chain was carried out in a study of CD8 T cells in ankylosing spondylitis. Library preparation for TCR beta used quantitative 5'-RACE with molecular barcodes. Using its own MiXCR run on the 5' RACE reads, TCRdb lists one record per CDR3 protein. The data contain fewer than 550,000 distinct CDR3 sequences, approximately 5% of them singletons. This clonotype came up many times. Its antigen is still unknown. Study-level findings and limits: Ankylosing spondylitis blood appeared to carry a characteristic TCR beta motif of roughly 8 highly homologous variants. Within peripheral blood, clones linked to disease were CD8+ and relatively rare. Reportedly, significant enrichment of disease-linked clones occurred in matched ankylosing spondylitis synovial fluid.

CDR3 size: 16 residues. Germline loops: CDR1 SGHDN, CDR2 FVKESK. Deletions cut 1 base from V and 0 bases from J, with 10 bases between. The clonotype was recovered from a male donor with ankylosing spondylitis. Material for sequencing was blood, either unsorted or a sorted T cell fraction (not recorded which). The chain couples TRBV14 to TRBJ2-1; D not resolved. Here the CDR3 reads CASSQVSFFSYNEQFF. The CDR3 DNA sequence: TGTGCCAGCAGCCAAGTTTCGTTTTTCTCCTACAATGAGCAGTTCTTC.